A single sample is the source of the 18 T cell receptor beta chains below, sequenced in a study of a mutant IDH1 vaccine in newly diagnosed glioma. The repertoire was sequenced with immunoSEQ multiplex PCR; TCRdb's copy has only in-frame clones and lacks some. The top ten hold around 5.5% of the sample, which has under 150,000 clones, roughly 78% seen once. Time point reported: week 11, during vaccination. Every vaccination contained 300 ug of the mutant IDH1 20-mer peptide and was paired with topical imiquimod. Antigen specificity for these receptors is unknown. The sequencing here drew on PBMCs, taken from a glioma patient whose treatment included an IDH1 peptide vaccine. The receptors stem from a man aged 35 to 55 with glioma.

This clone occurred once. The chain recombines TRBV7-2 with TRBJ2-5; D remains ambiguous. In germline, CDR1 is SGHTA, CDR2 FQGNSA. The CDR3 totals 14 residues. V was pared by 2 bases and J by 2 bases, with 9 bases between. The CDR3 loop reads CASSLRQLQETQYF. CDR3 nucleotide sequence: TGTGCCAGCAGCTTACGACAACTTCAAGAGACCCAGTACTTC.

In this sample, this clone turned up a few times. This chain connects TRBV5-1 to TRBJ1-6, with 9 bases aligning to TRBD1. Looked up from germline, CDR1 is SGHRS and CDR2 is YFSETQ. Trimming removed 3 bases from V and 6 bases from J; junction bases left unmatched: 4. The CDR3 totals 15 residues. The CDR3: CASSSGDRVNSPLHF. The CDR3 DNA sequence: TGCGCCAGCAGCTCGGGGGACAGGGTTAATTCACCCCTCCACTTT.

The rearrangement links TRBV15 to TRBJ2-7, with TRBD2 matching over 7 bases. The germline V gene encodes CDR1 LNHNV and CDR2 YYDKDF (reference sequence). CDR3 length equals 15 residues. V was pared by 1 base and J by 5 bases, with 8 bases of the junction left unmatched. DNA of the CDR3: TGTGCCACCAGCAGAGGTCCAAGCGGGATAAACGAGCAGTACTTC. The encoded protein is CATSRGPSGINEQYF.

The chain joins TRBV5-6 to TRBJ2-7; tentatively, D is TRBD2 (7 bases). Trimming stripped 5 bases from V and 6 bases from J, with 15 bases between. Germline assignment: CDR1 SGHDT and CDR2 YYEEEE. The CDR3 has 13 residues. In DNA form, the CDR3 reads TGTGCCAGCAGGCATAAGGGAGGGGGCGAGCAGTACTTC. Its protein product is CASRHKGGGEQYF. Full variable domain (outside the CDR3, taken from reference TRBV5-6 and TRBJ2-7): DAGVTQSPTHLIKTRGQQVTLRCSPKSGHDTVSWYQQALGQGPQFIFQYYEEEERQRGNFPDRFSGHQFPNYSSELNVNALLLGDSALYLCASRHKGGGEQYFGPGTRLTVT.

This chain uses TRBV7-9 with TRBJ1-2; D is uncertain. This CDR3 region has 13 residues. Looked up from germline, CDR1 is SEHNR and CDR2 is FQNEAQ (reference sequence). V lost 1 base and J lost 5, with 8 bases in between. The CDR3 DNA sequence: TGTGCCAGCAGCTTAGGGGCAGTTTATGGCTACACCTTC. It specifies CASSLGAVYGYTF. Filled out from reference TRBV7-9 and TRBJ1-2, the complete variable domain reads DTGVSQNPRHKITKRGQNVTFRCDPISEHNRLYWYRQTLGQGPEFLTYFQNEAQLEKSRLLSDRFSAERPKGSFSTLEIQRTEQGDSAMYLCASSLGAVYGYTFGSGTRLTVV.

The chain uses TRBV4-1 and TRBJ2-3; the D call may be TRBD1 or TRBD2 (5 bases each). Germline V lookup: CDR1 MGHRA, CDR2 YSYEKL. Trimming shortened V by 8 bases and J by 4 bases, and 22 bases separated the two germline ends. The CDR3 consists of 16 residues. The CDR3 nucleotides read TGCGCCAGCGCAAGGGAGAGGGGCTCAATCCCAGATACGCAGTATTTT. It translates to CASARERGSIPDTQYF.

Relative to its sample, this clone is medium-sized. The rearrangement uses TRBV5-1 and TRBJ2-3; 7 nucleotides match TRBD2. CDR1 is SGHRS and CDR2 is YFSETQ in the germline V gene. V lost 3 bases and J lost 0; bases outside the gene matches: 7. The CDR3 has 16 amino acids. In nucleotides, the CDR3 is TGCGCCAGCAGCTCCTCTAGCGGTTCTAGCACAGATACGCAGTATTTT. This codes for CASSSSSGSSTDTQYF. Drawing the rest from reference TRBV5-1 and TRBJ2-3, the complete variable domain is KAGVTQTPRYLIKTRGQQVTLSCSPISGHRSVSWYQQTPGQGLQFLFEYFSETQRNKGNFPGRFSGRQFSNSRSEMNVSTLELGDSALYLCASSSSSGSSTDTQYFGPGTRLTVL.

The rearrangement links TRBV7-8 to TRBJ1-1; D gene ambiguous. The V end lost 2 bases, the J end lost 1 base, and 11 bases lay between the germline ends. This CDR3 spans 15 amino acids. The germline V gene has CDR1 SGHVS and CDR2 FQNEAQ. CDR3 sequence: CASSLSLDPNTEAFF. The CDR3, as DNA: TGTGCCAGCAGCTTATCCCTGGACCCGAACACTGAAGCTTTCTTT.

The chain has TRBV7-2 and TRBJ2-5; D gene unclear. Germline loops: CDR1 SGHTA, CDR2 FQGNSA. V lost 1 base to trimming and J lost 2 bases, with 11 bases between them. This CDR3 is built from 15 residues. The CDR3 bases are TGTGCCAGCAGCTTAGAGGTGGGCAGACAAGAGACCCAGTACTTC. Its translation is CASSLEVGRQETQYF.

This chain joins TRBV4-2 and TRBJ2-6; D tentatively reads TRBD1 or TRBD2 (5 bases each). Trimming took off 4 bases at V and 4 bases at J, with 14 bases between the two ends. CDR3 length: 16 amino acids. In germline, CDR1 is LGHNA, CDR2 YNFKEQ. The CDR3 nucleotides read TGTGCCAGCAGCCGGGACGGAGCTTCGGGGGCCAACGTCCTGACTTTC. Its translation is CASSRDGASGANVLTF.

The V call is TRBV6-1, the J call TRBJ1-3, with D perhaps matching TRBD1 (5 bases). Trimming stripped 0 bases from V and 5 bases from J, with 8 bases between. Germline assignment: CDR1 MNHNS and CDR2 SASEGT. The CDR3 has 14 residues. The CDR3 nucleotides read TGTGCCAGCAGTGAAGCGGGGGGACGAAACACCATATATTTT. Translation gives CASSEAGGRNTIYF.

This chain links TRBV5-1 with TRBJ1-1; a possible D gene is TRBD1 (6 bases). The V and J ends lost 5 bases and 6 bases respectively, with 14 bases between them. CDR1 and CDR2 from the germline V gene are SGHRS and YFSETQ. The CDR3 contains 13 residues. CDR3 protein: CASSYDRIAEAFF. Here the CDR3 DNA reads TGCGCCAGCAGTTACGACAGGATCGCTGAAGCTTTCTTT.

The chain couples TRBV7-2 to TRBJ2-7; D is uncertain. With 5 bases removed from V and 4 bases from J, the gap between germline ends came to 15 bases. This CDR3 is 14 amino acids long. Germline V CDR1 and CDR2: SGHTA, FQGNSA. The CDR3 loop reads CASSQGGSKYEQYF. CDR3 DNA sequence: TGTGCCAGCAGCCAAGGTGGCAGCAAGTACGAGCAGTACTTC. Full variable domain (rest looked up from reference TRBV7-2 and TRBJ2-7): GAGVSQSPSNKVTEKGKDVELRCDPISGHTALYWYRQSLGQGLEFLIYFQGNSAPDKSGLPSDRFSAERTGGSVSTLTIQRTQQEDSAVYLCASSQGGSKYEQYFGPGTRLTVT.

The genes are TRBV2 and TRBJ2-5; TRBD1 matches 9 bases. Germline V gene lookup returns CDR1 SNHLY and CDR2 FYNNEI. CDR3 length equals 15 residues. Germline trimming cut 6 bases from V and 7 bases from J; bases unmatched to any gene: 12. Here the CDR3 reads CASSKRTGELRTQYF. The CDR3 DNA reads as TGTGCCAGCAGCAAAAGGACAGGGGAGTTGCGGACCCAGTACTTC.

This clone was counted a single time. The chain has TRBV7-3 and TRBJ2-1; no clear D gene. Germline V lookup: CDR1 SGHTA, CDR2 FQGTGA. Trimming stripped 2 bases from V and 7 bases from J, with 9 bases between. CDR3 length equals 13 residues. CDR3 nucleotide sequence: TGTGCCAGCAGCTTAGGGCGAGTGAATGAGCAGTTCTTC. Translation gives CASSLGRVNEQFF.

The chain links TRBV7-2 to TRBJ2-2; D is ambiguous. CDR1 SGHTA and CDR2 FQGNSA come from the germline V gene. Trimming cost V 1 base and J 9 bases, with 12 bases left between them. The CDR3 runs 14 residues. The CDR3 is CASSLGGFSRELFF. CDR3 nucleotides: TGTGCCAGCAGCTTAGGAGGCTTCTCCCGGGAGCTGTTTTTT.

The genes are TRBV19 and TRBJ2-7; TRBD1 or TRBD2 may be the D gene (5 bases each). CDR3 length: 16 residues. CDR1 LNHDA and CDR2 SQIVND come from the germline V gene (reference sequence). The V end lost 3 bases, the J end lost 2 bases, and 17 bases lay between the germline ends. The CDR3 region has the DNA TGTGCCAGTAGTATCACCGGAGGCAGGGCCCCCTACGAGCAGTACTTC. Translated: CASSITGGRAPYEQYF.

This clone was observed once. This chain links TRBV12-2 with TRBJ2-7; the D call of TRBD1 is as the table states it, not checked on the DNA. TRBV12-2 is reported as a pseudogene. This CDR3 region has 15 residues. For the CDR3, the DNA is TGTGCAAGTTCCAAGTCCCCAGGGGACCCCTACGAGCAGTACTTC. Translation gives CASSKSPGDPYEQYF.